This entry lists 25 T cell receptor beta chains sequenced from one sample in a study of OX40 agonist ivuxolimab in advanced cancers. The method was immunoSEQ multiplex PCR; TCRdb's version includes in-frame clones alone and lacks a portion of them. This table holds about 84,000 clones, 75% to 90% found once. The starting material was CD4+ or CD8+ T cells sorted from blood, obtained in a trial of the OX40 agonist ivuxolimab. Source of these receptors: an adult with an advanced solid tumor such as melanoma, head and neck, liver or kidney cancer.

V gene TRBV6-5 combines with J gene TRBJ2-2, with 9 positions matching TRBD2. The CDR3 has 14 residues. V lost 11 bases, J lost 10 bases, and 14 bases stayed unmatched. Germline CDR1 and CDR2: MNHEY and SVGAGI. The CDR3 loop reads CAAKRGATGVELFF. The DNA for the CDR3 is TGTGCCGCTAAGCGGGGGGCGACCGGGGTGGAGCTGTTTTTT.

The chain employs TRBV7-3 and TRBJ1-1, with D possibly matching TRBD1 (6 bases). Germline V gene sequence: CDR1 SGHTA, CDR2 FQGTGA. This CDR3 spans 12 amino acids. Trimming cost V 4 bases and J 7 bases, with 10 bases left between them. In DNA, the CDR3 is TGTGCCAGCAGCTCAGGCAGGGGTGAAGCTTTCTTT. Translated: CASSSGRGEAFF.

The chain joins TRBV7-9 to TRBJ1-4; D is unclear. V was shortened by 2 bases and J by 5 bases, with 12 bases between the two germline ends. The CDR3 sequence is 15 residues long. Germline lookup yields CDR1 SEHNR and CDR2 FQNEAQ (reference sequence). The CDR3 nucleotides read TGTGCCAGCAGCTTATATCCAGACTCCAATGAAAAACTGTTTTTT. It translates to CASSLYPDSNEKLFF.

The rearrangement uses TRBV27 and TRBJ2-3; 11 bases fit TRBD2. The CDR3 loop spans 15 amino acids. Unmatched junction bases numbered 4, after V lost 7 bases and J lost 1 base. Germline V gene data show CDR1 as MNHEY and CDR2 as SMNVEV (reference sequence). The CDR3 sequence: CASTGLAGRTDTQYF. CDR3 bases: TGTGCCAGCACAGGACTAGCGGGTCGCACAGATACGCAGTATTTT.

This sequence joins TRBV10-3 and TRBJ1-4, with D tentatively TRBD1 (5 bases). This CDR3 is 15 amino acids long. V lost 2 bases to trimming and J lost 8 bases, with 15 bases between them. Germline values: CDR1 ENHRY, CDR2 SYGVKD. DNA of the CDR3: TGTGCCATCAGTGAGATGAACTGGGGCCGCGAAAAACTGTTTTTT. Translation gives CAISEMNWGREKLFF.

The rearrangement uses TRBV5-4 and TRBJ1-2; no definite D call. The CDR3 length is 16 residues. Germline V CDR1 and CDR2: SGHNT, YYREEE (reference sequence). Trimming stripped 0 bases from V and 5 bases from J, with 17 bases between. CDR3 sequence reads: CASSLEAGQSIYGYTF. CDR3 DNA: TGTGCCAGCAGCTTGGAGGCGGGCCAGTCGATTTATGGCTACACCTTC.

This clone was counted between two and nine times. A read error may produce the germline difference seen at one junction end. The chain couples TRBV6-6 to TRBJ2-7; TRBD1 aligns across 8 bases. In germline, CDR1 is MNHNY, CDR2 SVGAGI (reference sequence). This CDR3 comprises 15 residues. CDR3 residues: CASSDSGTGATEQYF. The CDR3 coding sequence is TGTGCCAGCAGTGACTCCGGGACAGGCGCTACCGAGCAGTACTTC.

The J gene is TRBJ1-1, the V gene TRBV6-6, with D possibly being TRBD1 (6 bases). The CDR3 runs to 15 residues. Germline values: CDR1 MNHNY, CDR2 SVGAGI (reference sequence). V was cut by 6 bases and J by 6 bases, with 20 bases left in between. The CDR3 coding sequence is TGTGCCAGCAGGAAAGGGGGAGGGTCTGGTTCTGAAGCTTTCTTT. Its translation: CASRKGGGSGSEAFF.

The V call is TRBV5-6, the J call TRBJ2-7; D is unclear. V lost 0 bases, J lost 6 bases, and 13 bases lay in between. Germline loops: CDR1 SGHDT, CDR2 YYEEEE. The length of the CDR3 is 14 residues. CDR3 loop: CASSLGVLGREQYF. CDR3 nucleotides: TGTGCCAGCAGCTTGGGGGTGCTCGGGCGCGAGCAGTACTTC. Based on the CDR3 plus reference TRBV5-6 and TRBJ2-7, the full variable domain is DAGVTQSPTHLIKTRGQQVTLRCSPKSGHDTVSWYQQALGQGPQFIFQYYEEEERQRGNFPDRFSGHQFPNYSSELNVNALLLGDSALYLCASSLGVLGREQYFGPGTRLTVT.

The V and J genes are TRBV19 and TRBJ2-6; a possible D gene is TRBD1 (5 bases). The V end lost 0 bases, the J end lost 2 bases, and 8 bases lay between the germline ends. Germline values: CDR1 LNHDA, CDR2 SQIVND (reference sequence). This CDR3 is 16 amino acids long. CDR3 DNA: TGTGCCAGTAGTATAGAAGCAGGGACTGGGGCCAACGTCCTGACTTTC. This gives the protein CASSIEAGTGANVLTF.

This clone was counted only a few times. CDR3 region: CASSVSGTQETQYF. The CDR3 coding sequence is TGTGCCAGCAGCGTTAGCGGCACCCAAGAGACCCAGTACTTC. The V and J genes are TRBV9 and TRBJ2-5, with D possibly TRBD2 on 6 matching bases. The CDR3 has 14 residues. With 2 bases removed from V and 1 base from J, the gap between germline ends came to 9 bases. CDR1 is SGDLS, CDR2 YYNGEE, per germline.

The rearrangement uses TRBV7-2 and TRBJ1-6; D gene ambiguous. Germline V gene lookup returns CDR1 SGHTA and CDR2 FQGNSA. Trimming stripped 3 bases from V and 14 bases from J, with 14 bases between. The CDR3 totals 13 residues. CDR3 loop: CASSFSNGTTLHF. The CDR3 DNA sequence: TGTGCCAGCAGCTTTAGTAACGGCACAACCCTCCACTTT.

The V and J genes are TRBV7-2 and TRBJ2-5; 9 bases fit TRBD2. This CDR3 is 18 amino acids long. V was pared by 5 bases and J by 4 bases, with 17 bases of the junction left unmatched. Germline CDR1 reads SGHTA; CDR2 reads FQGNSA. As DNA, the CDR3 is TGTGCCAGCAGCCCGAGGGGCGGGGGGGTTGTACGCGGAGAGACCCAGTACTTC. This sequence encodes CASSPRGGGVVRGETQYF.

This clone was picked up a small number of times. The rearrangement joins TRBV7-2 to TRBJ1-2; D not certain. V gave up 0 bases and J gave up 1 base, with 12 bases separating them. There are 16 residues in the CDR3. Germline V gene lookup returns CDR1 SGHTA and CDR2 FQGNSA. CDR3 region: CASSLAQHAGNYGYTF. The CDR3 region has the DNA TGTGCCAGCAGCTTAGCGCAGCATGCTGGTAACTATGGCTACACCTTC.

The chain combines TRBV10-3 with TRBJ1-1; D not certain. CDR3 length: 15 residues. V was cut by 6 bases and J by 3 bases, with 17 bases left in between. CDR1 is ENHRY and CDR2 is SYGVKD in the germline V gene. CDR3 DNA sequence: TGTGCCATCAGGGGAAAAACCCTCACGGACACTGAAGCTTTCTTT. Translating gives CAIRGKTLTDTEAFF.

This chain links TRBV2 with TRBJ1-2; no clear D. Germline CDR1 reads SNHLY; CDR2 reads FYNNEI. V was clipped by 7 bases and J by 7 bases, with 10 bases between them. The CDR3 is 11 residues long. This CDR3 is CASTNLGGYTF. CDR3 nucleotide sequence: TGTGCCAGCACGAACTTGGGTGGCTACACCTTC.

This clone appeared a single time. The same CDR3 is also encoded by other DNA sequences in this sample. V is TRBV28 and J is TRBJ2-5; D tentatively reads TRBD1 or TRBD2 (6 bases each). Germline V CDR1 and CDR2: MDHEN, SYDVKM. V was clipped by 7 bases and J by 3 bases, with 18 bases between them. There are 15 residues in the CDR3. CDR3 sequence (DNA): TGTGCCAGCAATGGAGGGGGGCGGGGTGAAGAGACCCAGTACTTC. Protein: CASNGGGRGEETQYF.

This chain connects TRBV28 to TRBJ1-2, with D hard to call. This CDR3 is built from 14 residues. V lost 2 bases to trimming and J lost 7 bases, with 14 bases between them. Per germline, CDR1 MDHEN and CDR2 SYDVKM. For the CDR3, the DNA is TGTGCCAGCAGTTTAGCCTCTGGACGGGGTGGCTACACCTTC. It yields the protein CASSLASGRGGYTF.

The chain uses TRBV11-1 and TRBJ2-6; no reliable D call. Germline V gives CDR1 SGHAT, CDR2 FQDESV (reference sequence). Trimming took off 5 bases at V and 0 bases at J, with 11 bases between the two ends. This CDR3 contains 16 residues. CDR3 in DNA: TGTGCCAGCAGCAGGACCGTCAGCTCTGGGGCCAACGTCCTGACTTTC. Encoded protein: CASSRTVSSGANVLTF.

The rearrangement links TRBV19 to TRBJ1-5; TRBD1 aligns across 9 bases. CDR3 length: 17 residues. V shed 9 bases, J shed 0 bases, and the junction held 12 bases outside the gene matches. The V gene's germline CDR1 is LNHDA and CDR2 SQIVND (reference sequence). This CDR3 reads CASVDRGIGYSNQPQHF. The CDR3 DNA sequence: TGTGCCAGCGTCGACAGGGGGATAGGGTATAGCAATCAGCCCCAGCATTTT.

J is TRBJ1-2 and V is TRBV6-5; 7 bases fit TRBD1. V was clipped by 10 bases and J by 5 bases; unmatched bases: 13. Germline V gives CDR1 MNHEY, CDR2 SVGAGI. The CDR3 contains 14 residues. CDR3 coding DNA: TGTGCCACCAAATACCGGGACAGCGGATATGGCTACACCTTC. Its protein is CATKYRDSGYGYTF.

The chain carries TRBV7-2 and TRBJ1-1; D not resolved. The CDR3 length is 13 residues. The V gene's germline CDR1 is SGHTA and CDR2 FQGNSA. Trimming removed 10 bases at V and 8 bases at J, with 20 bases between. The CDR3 region is CATSTDGWGEAFF. The CDR3, as DNA: TGTGCCACCTCGACGGATGGCTGGGGAGAAGCTTTCTTT.

The rearrangement uses TRBV7-9 and TRBJ2-3; 7 nucleotides match TRBD2. The germline V gene has CDR1 SEHNR and CDR2 FQNEAQ (reference sequence). Losses at the gene ends were 4 bases for V and 6 bases for J; bases not matched to a gene: 4. The length of the CDR3 is 13 residues. The CDR3 coding sequence is TGTGCCAGCAGCTGGGAGGGTGGCGATACGCAGTATTTT. Protein sequence: CASSWEGGDTQYF.

The CDR3 here is CSVEDPRGNREKLFF. The CDR3 DNA is TGCAGCGTTGAAGATCCGAGAGGGAATAGGGAAAAACTGTTTTTT. The V gene is TRBV29-1, the J gene TRBJ1-4; D not certain. The CDR3 runs to 15 residues. The V and J ends lost 0 bases and 8 bases respectively, with 16 bases between them. Germline lookup yields CDR1 SQVTM and CDR2 ANQGSEA.

This chain links TRBV5-1 with TRBJ1-2, with D uncertain. Between the trimmed V and J ends, which lost 1 base and 3 bases, there was a span of 7 bases. The CDR3 has 13 amino acids. Germline V CDR1 and CDR2: SGHRS, YFSETQ. The CDR3 DNA reads TGCGCCAGCAGCTTGAATTTTGACTATGGCTACACCTTC. It codes for CASSLNFDYGYTF.